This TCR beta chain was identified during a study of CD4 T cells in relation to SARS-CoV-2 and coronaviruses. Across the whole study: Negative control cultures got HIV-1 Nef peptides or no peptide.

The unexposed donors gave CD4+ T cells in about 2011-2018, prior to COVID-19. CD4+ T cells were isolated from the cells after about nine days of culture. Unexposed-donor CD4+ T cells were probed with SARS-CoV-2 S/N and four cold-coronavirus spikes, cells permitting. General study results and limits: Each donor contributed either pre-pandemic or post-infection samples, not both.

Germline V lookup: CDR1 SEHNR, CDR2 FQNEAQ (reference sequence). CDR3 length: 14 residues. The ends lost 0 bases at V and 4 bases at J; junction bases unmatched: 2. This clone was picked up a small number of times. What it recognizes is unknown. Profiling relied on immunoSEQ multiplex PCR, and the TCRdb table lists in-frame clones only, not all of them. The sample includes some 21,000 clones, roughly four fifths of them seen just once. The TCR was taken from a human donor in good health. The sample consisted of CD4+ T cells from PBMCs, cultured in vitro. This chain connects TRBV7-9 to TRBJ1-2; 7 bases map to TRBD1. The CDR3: CASSLAGQPYGYTF. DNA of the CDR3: TGTGCCAGCAGCTTAGCGGGACAGCCCTATGGCTACACCTTC.